A selection of T cell receptor beta chains follows, all from one sample in a study of blood T cells in healthy people across ages. One entry per CDR3 protein results from TCRdb running MiXCR on the 5' RACE reads. Seen here are around 870,000 distinct CDR3 sequences, 29% observed once, and the top ten hold around 15%. Material: blood. Receptors originate from a woman of 80 years or more in good health. Each CDR3 is given with its conserved first and last residue. The order of the fields is D gene, clone size, V gene, J gene, CDR3 length, CDR3 DNA, CDR3 protein. A D gene is named only where the DNA matches it firmly. Clone size is given for some rows only: seen once, a few or many times, or a class if the clone is expanded.

>NA|NA|TRBV5-1|TRBJ2-7|14
TGCGCCAGCAGCTTGGACAGCGAATACTACGAGCAGTACTTC
CASSLDSEYYEQYF
>NA|many|TRBV7-2|TRBJ2-7|14
TGTGCCAGCAGCTCCCCCAGAGCCTACTTGGAGCAGTACTTC
CASSSPRAYLEQYF
>TRBD2|NA|TRBV6-2/TRBV6-3|TRBJ2-3|16
TGTGCCAGCAGCGCAGGACTAGCGGGAGGGCGAGATACGCAGTATTTT
CASSAGLAGGRDTQYF
>TRBD1|NA|TRBV5-1|TRBJ1-1|16
TGCGCCAGCAGCTTGGATCCGGGACAGGGGGGCACTGAAGCTTTCTTT
CASSLDPGQGGTEAFF
>TRBD1|NA|TRBV11-1|TRBJ1-4|21
TGTGCCAGCAGCTTAGCCGCCTTAGGCAGGGGGCGCGAGGAAACTGATGAAAAACTGTTTTTT
CASSLAALGRGREETDEKLFF
>NA|many|TRBV6-2/TRBV6-3|TRBJ2-3|14
TGTGCCAGCAGTTACGCGGTCTCCGGGGGTACGCAGTATTTT
CASSYAVSGGTQYF
>TRBD1|NA|TRBV3-1|TRBJ2-1|17
TGTGCCAGCAGCCAAGATCCCCCAGGGGGAAGGGGTAATGAGCAGTTCTTC
CASSQDPPGGRGNEQFF
>TRBD1|NA|TRBV4-1|TRBJ1-2|15
TGCGCCAGCACTCCAAGATTCGGGACAGGGGATGGCTACACCTTC
CASTPRFGTGDGYTF
>NA|many|TRBV28|TRBJ1-5|13
TGTGCCACCCACCCAGGGTTGGATCAGCCCCAGCATTTT
CATHPGLDQPQHF
>TRBD1|NA|TRBV5-6|TRBJ1-3|16
TGTGCCAGCCGCGGGGACAGGGGGCACTCTGGAAACACCATATATTTT
CASRGDRGHSGNTIYF
>NA|many|TRBV5-1|TRBJ1-6|14
TGCGCCAGCAGCTCGGATGGGGGGAATTCACCCCTCCACTTT
CASSSDGGNSPLHF
>NA|many|TRBV9|TRBJ2-7|15
TGTGCCAGCAGCGCCCACGCAGGGGTGGCTAATGAGCAGTACTTC
CASSAHAGVANEQYF
>NA|many|TRBV12-3/TRBV12-4|TRBJ2-7|13
TGTGCCAGCAGCGGGCACCGGAGCTACGAGCAGTACTTC
CASSGHRSYEQYF
>NA|few|TRBV14|TRBJ2-7|13
TGTGCCAGCAGCATTGGGCTCTCCAGCGAGCAGTACTTC
CASSIGLSSEQYF
>NA|many|TRBV12-3/TRBV12-4|TRBJ2-1|13
TGTGCCAGCAGTTTGGGCCCCCGCAATGAGCAGTTCTTC
CASSLGPRNEQFF
>NA|many|TRBV15|TRBJ2-7|15
TGTGCCACCAGCGTCGATGGGGGGAGCTCCTACGAGCAGTACTTC
CATSVDGGSSYEQYF
>TRBD1|NA|TRBV4-2|TRBJ2-5|16
TGTGCCAGCAGCAAAGACGGGACAGGGCCGGAGGAGACCCAGTACTTC
CASSKDGTGPEETQYF
>NA|NA|TRBV6-1|TRBJ2-7|13
TGTGCCAGCAGTGGAAACAGGGGGGGTGAGCAGTACTTC
CASSGNRGGEQYF
>TRBD1|many|TRBV12-3/TRBV12-4|TRBJ1-5|14
TGTGCCAGCAGTTTAGCAGGGGGCAAACAGCCCCAGCATTTT
CASSLAGGKQPQHF
>TRBD1|NA|TRBV9|TRBJ2-7|14
TGTGCCAGCAGCGGCGGGACAGGTCGCTACGAGCAGTACTTC
CASSGGTGRYEQYF
>TRBD1|NA|TRBV29-1|TRBJ1-5|13
TGCAGCGTCGCCGGGACAGGAAATCAGCCCCAGCATTTT
CSVAGTGNQPQHF
>TRBD1|few|TRBV7-3|TRBJ2-7|13
TGTGCCAGCAGCTTACCAGGGGGCAACGAGCAGTACTTC
CASSLPGGNEQYF
>TRBD1|NA|TRBV6-2/TRBV6-3|TRBJ2-5|18
TGTGCCAGCAGTTTTCCGGGACAGGGGGCCCCTCTACAAGAGACCCAGTACTTC
CASSFPGQGAPLQETQYF
>NA|NA|TRBV27|TRBJ2-2|15
TGTGCCAGCAGTTTCCAACAGGGAAGCACCGGGGAGCTGTTTTTT
CASSFQQGSTGELFF
>NA|many|TRBV2|TRBJ1-1|13
TGTGCCAGCAGTGGGGCTCCGAACACTGAAGCTTTCTTT
CASSGAPNTEAFF
>TRBD2|NA|TRBV15|TRBJ2-7|15
TGTGCCACCAGCAGAGCCGGAGCGGGGTTCTACGAGCAGTACTTC
CATSRAGAGFYEQYF
>NA|many|TRBV21-1|TRBJ2-5|16
TGTGCCAGCAGCGTACAACTAGCGGGAGTTTTAGAGACCCAGTACTTC
CASSVQLAGVLETQYF
>NA|NA|TRBV29-1|TRBJ1-2|15
TGCAGCGTCTTATCACCGGGACGGGGGAGGGATGGCTACACCTTC
CSVLSPGRGRDGYTF
>TRBD1|NA|TRBV6-5|TRBJ1-6|14
TGTGCCAGCACTGTCGGGACAGGGAATTCACCCCTCCACTTT
CASTVGTGNSPLHF
>TRBD1|many|TRBV24-1|TRBJ1-2|14
TGTGCCACCAGTGGAAGCGGGACAGACTATGGCTACACCTTC
CATSGSGTDYGYTF
>TRBD1|NA|TRBV5-6|TRBJ1-1|15
TGTGCCAGCAGGGGGACAGGGGGCGGTCGGACTGAAGCTTTCTTT
CASRGTGGGRTEAFF
>NA|many|TRBV2|TRBJ1-2|15
TGTGCCAGCAGCGGTGGCGGACAGATTATCTATGGCTACACCTTC
CASSGGGQIIYGYTF
>TRBD2|many|TRBV5-1|TRBJ2-7|15
TGCGCCAGCAGCTTCTTTACTAGCGGGGGGGCTGAGCAGTACTTC
CASSFFTSGGAEQYF
>NA|many|TRBV20-1|TRBJ1-6|14
TGCAGTGCTAGACAGGGCTCCTATAATTCACCCCTCCACTTT
CSARQGSYNSPLHF
>TRBD2|NA|TRBV14|TRBJ2-5|15
TGTGCCAGCAGCCAAATGACACTAGCGGGAGAGACCCAGTACTTC
CASSQMTLAGETQYF
>NA|many|TRBV6-6|TRBJ1-1|15
TGTGCCAGCACCTCAGTGAGGACAGTAAACACTGAAGCTTTCTTT
CASTSVRTVNTEAFF